The rows below give T cell receptor beta chains drawn from one sample of a study of post-analysis software for immune sequencing data. Via MiXCR, TCRdb re-called the PCR reads, giving one row per CDR3 protein. The sample has about 430,000 distinct CDR3 sequences, 39% seen once. Sequencing was done on a sample of blood. These receptors were obtained from a girl under 10 years old with multiple sclerosis. Both conserved end residues are part of each CDR3. A D gene is named only where the DNA matches it firmly. Clone size is not always given. Where it is, it says once, few, many or a class for expanded clones.

TRBJ2-3 TRBV5-5 . . CASSLIQRTSTDTQYF TGTGCCAGCAGCTTAATACAAAGGACCTCGACAGATACGCAGTATTTT
TRBJ2-7 TRBV7-2 . few CASSLGMGVSYEQYF TGTGCCAGCAGCTTAGGGATGGGGGTTTCCTACGAGCAGTACTTC
TRBJ1-4 TRBV4-3 . . CASILVMGGGHRAEKLFF .
TRBJ2-4 TRBV27 . . CASSRSLISFRAKNVQYF TGTGCCAGCAGCCGATCACTTATATCTTTCCGGGCCAAAAACGTTCAGTACTTC
TRBJ2-3 TRBV7-8 TRBD1 . CASSYRDSVGAQYF TGTGCCAGCAGCTATCGGGACAGCGTGGGCGCGCAGTATTTT
TRBJ2-7 TRBV2 TRBD1 . CASSAIHRGNEQQYF TGTGCCAGCAGTGCTATTCACAGGGGTAATGAACAGCAGTACTTC
TRBJ1-4 TRBV4-1 . . CASSQGASPGKEKLFF TGCGCCAGCAGCCAAGGGGCCTCCCCTGGGAAGGAAAAACTGTTTTTT
TRBJ2-1 TRBV7-6 . . CASSLGPLPNEQFF TGTGCCAGCAGCTTGGGACCCTTACCAAATGAGCAGTTCTTC
TRBJ2-5 TRBV14 TRBD1 . CASSQDPTTGGETQYF TGTGCCAGCAGCCAAGATCCAACTACAGGGGGGGAGACCCAGTACTTC
TRBJ2-7 TRBV11-2 . . CASSPRRGDYEQYF TGTGCCAGCAGCCCACGGCGAGGCGACTACGAGCAGTACTTC
TRBJ2-7 TRBV5-1 TRBD2 few CASSLDWAGGVYEQYF TGCGCCAGCAGCTTGGATTGGGCGGGGGGCGTCTACGAGCAGTACTTC
TRBJ2-5 TRBV7-2 TRBD2 . CASSILAGGPQETQYF TGTGCCAGCAGCATACTAGCGGGAGGGCCACAAGAGACCCAGTACTTC
TRBJ2-1 TRBV4-3 TRBD2 few CASSPLAGGHYNEQFF TGCGCCAGCAGCCCATTAGCGGGAGGCCACTACAATGAGCAGTTCTTC
TRBJ2-3 TRBV14 . . CASSPRGRVTDTQYF TGTGCCAGCAGCCCCAGGGGAAGGGTTACAGATACGCAGTATTTT